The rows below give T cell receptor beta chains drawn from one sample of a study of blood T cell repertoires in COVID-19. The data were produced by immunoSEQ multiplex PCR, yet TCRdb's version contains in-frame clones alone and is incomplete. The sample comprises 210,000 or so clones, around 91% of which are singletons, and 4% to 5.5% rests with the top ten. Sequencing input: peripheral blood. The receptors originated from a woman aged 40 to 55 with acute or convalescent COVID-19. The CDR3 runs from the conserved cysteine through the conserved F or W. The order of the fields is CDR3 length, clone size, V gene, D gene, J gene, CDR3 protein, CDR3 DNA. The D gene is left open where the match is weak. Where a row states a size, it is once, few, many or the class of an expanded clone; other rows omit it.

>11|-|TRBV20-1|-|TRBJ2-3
CSARDGPPQYF
TGCAGTGCTAGAGATGGGCCCCCCCAGTATTTT
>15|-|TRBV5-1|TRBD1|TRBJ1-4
CASSLGTGGNEKLFF
TGCGCCAGCAGCTTGGGGACAGGGGGCAATGAAAAACTGTTTTTT
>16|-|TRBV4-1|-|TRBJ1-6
CASSPQQSSYNSPLHF
TGCGCCAGCAGCCCCCAACAGAGCTCCTATAATTCACCCCTCCACTTT
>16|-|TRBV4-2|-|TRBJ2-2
CASSPRLAQNTGELFF
TGTGCCAGCAGCCCGCGCCTTGCGCAGAACACCGGGGAGCTGTTTTTT
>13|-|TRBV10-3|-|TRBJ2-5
CAISESGVETQYF
TGTGCCATCAGTGAGTCAGGGGTAGAGACCCAGTACTTC
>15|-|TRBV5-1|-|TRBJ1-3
CASSLVPQGGNTIYF
TGCGCCAGCAGCTTGGTTCCGCAGGGTGGAAACACCATATATTTT
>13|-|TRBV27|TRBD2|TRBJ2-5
CASSAGGQETQYF
TGTGCCAGCAGTGCGGGGGGCCAAGAGACCCAGTACTTC
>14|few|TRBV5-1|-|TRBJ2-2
CASSGTPNTGELFF
TGCGCCAGCTCCGGGACACCTAACACCGGGGAGCTGTTTTTT
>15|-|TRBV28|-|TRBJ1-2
CASSISGAPTYGYTF
TGTGCCAGCAGCATTTCAGGTGCCCCGACCTATGGCTACACCTTC
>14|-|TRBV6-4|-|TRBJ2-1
CASSTGQSHNEQFF
TGTGCCAGCAGTACTGGACAGTCGCACAATGAGCAGTTCTTC
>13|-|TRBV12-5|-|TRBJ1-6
CASGLEGRSPLHF
TGTGCTAGTGGTTTGGAGGGGCGCTCACCCCTCCACTTT
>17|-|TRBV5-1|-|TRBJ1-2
CASSLRGREGFNYGYTF
TGCGCCAGCAGCTTGAGGGGCAGGGAAGGTTTCAACTATGGCTACACCTTC
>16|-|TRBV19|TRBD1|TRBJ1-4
CASSRRGWTGDEKLFF
TGTGCCAGTAGTCGCCGGGGGTGGACAGGGGATGAAAAACTGTTTTTT
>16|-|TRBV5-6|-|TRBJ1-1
CASSHRAGVSSTEAFF
TGTGCCAGCAGCCACCGAGCAGGGGTTTCAAGCACTGAAGCTTTCTTT
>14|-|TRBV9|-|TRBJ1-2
CASSVAAGNYGYTF
TGTGCCAGCAGCGTAGCTGCAGGGAACTATGGCTACACCTTC
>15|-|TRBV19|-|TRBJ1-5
CASNPQGPSNQPQHF
TGTGCCAGTAACCCCCAGGGGCCGAGCAATCAGCCCCAGCATTTT
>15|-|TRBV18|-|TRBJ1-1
CASSLIVWTATEAFF
TGTGCCAGCTCACTGATAGTCTGGACAGCCACTGAAGCTTTCTTT
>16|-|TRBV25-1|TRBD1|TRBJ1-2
CASSEEVGGGSYGYTF
TGTGCCAGCAGTGAAGAAGTAGGAGGGGGCTCCTATGGCTACACCTTC
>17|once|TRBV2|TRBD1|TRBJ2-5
CASSFTPGGGEQETQYF
TGTGCCAGCAGTTTCACCCCAGGGGGCGGTGAACAAGAGACCCAGTACTTC
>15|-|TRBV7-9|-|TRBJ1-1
CASSLGGQPHTEAFF
TGTGCCAGCAGCTTAGGAGGCCAACCCCACACTGAAGCTTTCTTT
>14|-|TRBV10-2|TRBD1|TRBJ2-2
CASENQGATGELFF
TGCGCCAGCGAAAACCAGGGGGCAACCGGGGAGCTGTTTTTT
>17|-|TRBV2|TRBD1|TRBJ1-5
CASRGRRTGGSNQPQHF
TGTGCCAGCAGAGGCAGACGGACAGGGGGAAGCAATCAGCCCCAGCATTTT
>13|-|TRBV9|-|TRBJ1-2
CASSVESLNGYTF
TGTGCCAGCAGCGTAGAGTCTCTAAATGGCTACACCTTC
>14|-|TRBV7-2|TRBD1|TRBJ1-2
CASSFRDRAGGYTF
TGTGCCAGCAGCTTCCGGGACAGGGCGGGTGGCTACACCTTC
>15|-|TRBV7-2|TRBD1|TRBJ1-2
CASSMTGGAAHGYTF
TGTGCCAGCAGCATGACAGGGGGCGCGGCCCATGGCTACACCTTC